Reported below is one T cell receptor (beta chain). Clones were sequenced by immunoSEQ multiplex PCR, and TCRdb holds only the in-frame ones, with some missing. The profile shows about 93,000 clones, 80% to 95% of them singletons. The sample belongs to a study of T cell changes during pregnancy in multiple sclerosis. The sample in question was peripheral blood, obtained after pregnancy. This sequence originates from a female donor with multiple sclerosis, enrolled in a pregnancy study.

CDR3 DNA: TGTGCCAGTAGTATCATCGGGTTCGAGCAGTACTTC. It encodes CASSIIGFEQYF. The chain links TRBV19 to TRBJ2-7; D call uncertain. The CDR3 has 12 residues. Germline V gene sequence: CDR1 LNHDA, CDR2 SQIVND (reference sequence). V dropped 3 bases and J dropped 6 bases, with 9 bases sitting between them.